The source of this TCR beta chain is a study of vaccination and CD4 T cells after COVID-19. Study as a whole: Control wells got either CEFX epitopes, HIV-1 Nef peptides, or no peptide at all.

Germline CDR1 reads MDHEN; CDR2 reads SYDVKM. The CDR3 has 16 amino acids. V dropped 3 bases and J dropped 0; count of bases not matched to a gene: 5. Concerning this clonotype: Its antigen remains unknown.

An Oncomine TCR Beta short-read assay was used to sequence the DNA from cultured CD4+ T cells. TCRdb reanalysed the PCR reads using MiXCR and keeps one entry per CDR3 protein. The sample carries about 24,000 distinct CDR3 sequences, roughly 46% recorded once. As to time point: late sampling 161 to 241 days after vaccination in a few convalescent patients. Treatment indicated: approximately 9-day PBMC culture with coronavirus spike peptide pools or control peptides (ViraFEST assay). The chain couples TRBV28 to TRBJ1-1; 9 nucleotides agree with TRBD1. The sample here was CD4+ T cells from blood, cultured in vitro, taken about 7 months after SARS-CoV-2 vaccination. This receptor was taken from a human donor who had recovered from COVID-19. The CDR3 spells CASSFYRGLMNTEAFF. CDR3 nucleotide sequence: TGTGCCAGCAGTTTCTACAGGGGGCTGATGAACACTGAAGCTTTCTTT.